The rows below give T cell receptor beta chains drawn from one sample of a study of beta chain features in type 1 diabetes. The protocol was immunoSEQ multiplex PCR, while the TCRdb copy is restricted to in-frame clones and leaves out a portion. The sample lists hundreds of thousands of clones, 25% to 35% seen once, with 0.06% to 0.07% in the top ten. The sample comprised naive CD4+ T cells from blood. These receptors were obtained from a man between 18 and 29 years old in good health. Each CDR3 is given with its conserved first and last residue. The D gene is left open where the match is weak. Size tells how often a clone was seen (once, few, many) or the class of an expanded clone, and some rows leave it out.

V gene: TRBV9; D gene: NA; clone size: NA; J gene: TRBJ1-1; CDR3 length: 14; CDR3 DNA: TGTGCCAGCAGCGTAGACAGGTGGAACACTGAAGCTTTCTTT; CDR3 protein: CASSVDRWNTEAFF
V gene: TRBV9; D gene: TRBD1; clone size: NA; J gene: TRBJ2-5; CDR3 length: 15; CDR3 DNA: TGTGCCAGCAGCGTGACAGGGTCCTTCCAAGAGACCCAGTACTTC; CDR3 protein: CASSVTGSFQETQYF
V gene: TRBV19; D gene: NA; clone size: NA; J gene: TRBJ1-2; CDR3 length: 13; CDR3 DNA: TGTGCCAGTAGTATAGAAGGGAGCTATGGCTACACCTTC; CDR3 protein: CASSIEGSYGYTF
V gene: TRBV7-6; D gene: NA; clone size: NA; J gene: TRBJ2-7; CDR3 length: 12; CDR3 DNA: TGTGCCAGCAGCCTCCCGGGTCTCAAGCAGTACTTC; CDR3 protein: CASSLPGLKQYF
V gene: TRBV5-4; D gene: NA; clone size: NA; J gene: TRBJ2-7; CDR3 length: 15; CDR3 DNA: TGTGCCAGCAGCTTGTCTTCGGCCGCGGCCTACGAGCAGTACTTC; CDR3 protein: CASSLSSAAAYEQYF
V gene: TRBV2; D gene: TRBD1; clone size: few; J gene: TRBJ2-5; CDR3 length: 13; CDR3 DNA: TGTGCCAGCGGGGACAGGGTACAAGAGACCCAGTACTTC; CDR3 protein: CASGDRVQETQYF
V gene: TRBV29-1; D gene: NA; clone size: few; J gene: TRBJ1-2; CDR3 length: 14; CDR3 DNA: TGCAGCGTTGACTTTGAGCGCAGAGGTGGTGGCTACACCTTC; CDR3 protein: CSVDFERRGGGYTF
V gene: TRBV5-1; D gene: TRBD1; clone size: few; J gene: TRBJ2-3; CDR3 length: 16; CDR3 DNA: TGCGCCAGCAGCTTGGAGGGACAGGGTCGGACAGATACGCAGTATTTT; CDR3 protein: CASSLEGQGRTDTQYF
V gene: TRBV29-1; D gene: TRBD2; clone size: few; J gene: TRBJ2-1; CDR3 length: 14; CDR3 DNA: TGCAGCGCTCTTAGCGGGAGGGCCTGGAATGAGCAGTTCTTC; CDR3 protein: CSALSGRAWNEQFF
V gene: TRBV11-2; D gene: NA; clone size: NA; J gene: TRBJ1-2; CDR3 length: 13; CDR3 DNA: TGTGCCAGCAGCCCCAGTCTTAACTATGGCTACACCTTC; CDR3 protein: CASSPSLNYGYTF
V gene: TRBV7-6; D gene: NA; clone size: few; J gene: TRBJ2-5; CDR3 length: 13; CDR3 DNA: TGTGCCAGCAGCTTAGGGCCACGAGAGACCCAGTACTTC; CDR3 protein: CASSLGPRETQYF
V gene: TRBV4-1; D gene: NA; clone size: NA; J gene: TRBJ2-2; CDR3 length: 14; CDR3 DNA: TGCGCCAGCAGCCAAGATCCCCTTGGGAGCGAGCTGTTTTTT; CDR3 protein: CASSQDPLGSELFF
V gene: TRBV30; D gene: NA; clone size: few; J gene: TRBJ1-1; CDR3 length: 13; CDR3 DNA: TGTGCCTGGCGGGGACTGAGGAGCACTGAAGCTTTCTTT; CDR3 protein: CAWRGLRSTEAFF
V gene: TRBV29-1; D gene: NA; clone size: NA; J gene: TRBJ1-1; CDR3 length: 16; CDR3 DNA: TGCAGCGTTGACGTAGCCCCTCTCGGATACGTCGCTGAAGCTTTCTTT; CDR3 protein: CSVDVAPLGYVAEAFF
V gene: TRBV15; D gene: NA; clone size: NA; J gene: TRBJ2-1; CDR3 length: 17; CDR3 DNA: TGTGCCACCAGCCTCTTTAGGGGCGGGACTGGCTACAATGAGCAGTTCTTC; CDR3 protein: CATSLFRGGTGYNEQFF
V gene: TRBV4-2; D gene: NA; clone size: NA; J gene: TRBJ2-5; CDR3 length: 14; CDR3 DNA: TGTGCCAGCAGCTTTTGGGGCACGGAAGAGACCCAGTACTTC; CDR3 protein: CASSFWGTEETQYF
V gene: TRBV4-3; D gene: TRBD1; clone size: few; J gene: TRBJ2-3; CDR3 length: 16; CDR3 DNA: TGCGCCAGCAGCCCCCTGGGACAGAGGGGACCAGATACGCAGTATTTT; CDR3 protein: CASSPLGQRGPDTQYF
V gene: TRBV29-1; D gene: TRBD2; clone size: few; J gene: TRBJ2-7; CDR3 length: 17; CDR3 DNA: TGCAGCGTGGCGGGACTAGCGGGAGGCCCGAGCTCCTACGAGCAGTACTTC; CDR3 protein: CSVAGLAGGPSSYEQYF
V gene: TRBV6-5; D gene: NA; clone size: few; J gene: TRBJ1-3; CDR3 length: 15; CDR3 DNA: TGTGCCAGCACCCCCCGCAGAAACTCTGGAAACACCATATATTTT; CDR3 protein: CASTPRRNSGNTIYF
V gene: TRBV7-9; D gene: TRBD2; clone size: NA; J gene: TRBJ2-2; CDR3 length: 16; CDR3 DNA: TGTGCCAGCAGGCCGGGACTAGCGGCGAACACCGGGGAGCTGTTTTTT; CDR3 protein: CASRPGLAANTGELFF
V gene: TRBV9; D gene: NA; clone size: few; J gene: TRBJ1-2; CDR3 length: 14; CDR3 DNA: TGTGCCAGCAGCGTAGCTTTCAGTAACTATGGCTACACCTTC; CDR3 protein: CASSVAFSNYGYTF
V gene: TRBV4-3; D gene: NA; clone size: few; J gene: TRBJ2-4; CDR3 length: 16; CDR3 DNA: TGCGCCAGCAGCCAAGAAGGTGGACGTCTGGGGAACATTCAGTACTTC; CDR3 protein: CASSQEGGRLGNIQYF
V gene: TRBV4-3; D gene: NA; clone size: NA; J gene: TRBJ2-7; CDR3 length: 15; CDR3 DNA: TGCGCCAGCAGCCATGCGCTAGGGTTGGACTACGAGCAGTACTTC; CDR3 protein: CASSHALGLDYEQYF
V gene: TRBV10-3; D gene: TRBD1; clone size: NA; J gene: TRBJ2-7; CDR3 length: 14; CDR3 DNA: TGTGCCATCAGTGAGTTTGGACAGGGCTACGAGCAGTACTTC; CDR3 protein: CAISEFGQGYEQYF
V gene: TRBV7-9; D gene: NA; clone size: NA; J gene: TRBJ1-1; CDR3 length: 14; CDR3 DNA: TGTGCCAGCAGCTTTCAGAGCCAGAGCCCTGAAGCTTTCTTT; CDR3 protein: CASSFQSQSPEAFF
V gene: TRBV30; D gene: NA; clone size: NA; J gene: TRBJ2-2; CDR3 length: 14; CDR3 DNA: TGTGCCGCGAGGCCCTCGCCCGGGACCGGGGAGCTGTTTTTT; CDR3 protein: CAARPSPGTGELFF
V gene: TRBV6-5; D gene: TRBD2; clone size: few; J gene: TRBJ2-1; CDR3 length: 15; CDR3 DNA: TGTGCCAGCAGTCAGCTAGCGGGGCCTTACAATGAGCAGTTCTTC; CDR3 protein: CASSQLAGPYNEQFF
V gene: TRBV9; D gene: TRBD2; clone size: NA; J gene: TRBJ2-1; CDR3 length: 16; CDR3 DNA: TGTGCCAGCAGCGTAGAGGCAGCGGGAGGTTACAATGAGCAGTTCTTC; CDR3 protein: CASSVEAAGGYNEQFF
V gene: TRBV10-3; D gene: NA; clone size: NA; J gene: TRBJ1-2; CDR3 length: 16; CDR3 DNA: TGTGCCATCAGTGGAGGGGGGAACAACTTCAACTATGGCTACACCTTC; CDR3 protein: CAISGGGNNFNYGYTF
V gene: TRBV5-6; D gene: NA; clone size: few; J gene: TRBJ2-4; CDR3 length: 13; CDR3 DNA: TGTGCCAGCAGCCCAACAGGGACGGACATTCAGTACTTC; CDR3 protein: CASSPTGTDIQYF
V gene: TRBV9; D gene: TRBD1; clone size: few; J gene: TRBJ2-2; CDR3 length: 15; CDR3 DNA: TGTGCCAGCTCGACCGGGACAGCGAACACCGGGGAGCTGTTTTTT; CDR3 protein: CASSTGTANTGELFF
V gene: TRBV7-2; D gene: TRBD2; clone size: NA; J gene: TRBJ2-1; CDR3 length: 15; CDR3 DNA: TGTGCCAGCAGCCGAACTAGCGGACAATACAATGAGCAGTTCTTC; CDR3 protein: CASSRTSGQYNEQFF
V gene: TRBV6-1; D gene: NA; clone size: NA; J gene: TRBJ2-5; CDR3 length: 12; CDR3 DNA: TGTGCCAGCAGTCCTCCGGGGGAGACCCAGTACTTC; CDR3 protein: CASSPPGETQYF
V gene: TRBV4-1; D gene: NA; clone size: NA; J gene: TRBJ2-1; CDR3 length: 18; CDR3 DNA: TGCGCCAGCAGCCCCCGGACTCTCTCATATAGCTCCTACAATGAGCAGTTCTTC; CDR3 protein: CASSPRTLSYSSYNEQFF
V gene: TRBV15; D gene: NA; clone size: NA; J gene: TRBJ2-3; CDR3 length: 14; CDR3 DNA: TGTGCCACCAGCAGGCGGGACTTCACAGATACGCAGTATTTT; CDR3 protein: CATSRRDFTDTQYF
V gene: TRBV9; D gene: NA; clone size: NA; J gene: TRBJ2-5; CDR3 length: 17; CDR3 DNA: TGTGCCAGCAGCGCAGGGCAGCAGGGGCCGATACAAGAGACCCAGTACTTC; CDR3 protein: CASSAGQQGPIQETQYF
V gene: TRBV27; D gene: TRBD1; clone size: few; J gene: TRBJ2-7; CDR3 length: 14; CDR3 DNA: TGTGCCAGCAGTCAAGGGACAGCATCCTACGAGCAGTACTTC; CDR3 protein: CASSQGTASYEQYF
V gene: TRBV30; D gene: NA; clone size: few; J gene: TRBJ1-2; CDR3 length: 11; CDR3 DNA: TGTGCCTGGAGCGTCGCCTATGGCTACACCTTC; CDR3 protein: CAWSVAYGYTF
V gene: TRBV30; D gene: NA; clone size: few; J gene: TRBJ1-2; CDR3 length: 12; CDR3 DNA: TGTGCCTGGAACCAACACCACTATGGCTACACCTTC; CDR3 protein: CAWNQHHYGYTF